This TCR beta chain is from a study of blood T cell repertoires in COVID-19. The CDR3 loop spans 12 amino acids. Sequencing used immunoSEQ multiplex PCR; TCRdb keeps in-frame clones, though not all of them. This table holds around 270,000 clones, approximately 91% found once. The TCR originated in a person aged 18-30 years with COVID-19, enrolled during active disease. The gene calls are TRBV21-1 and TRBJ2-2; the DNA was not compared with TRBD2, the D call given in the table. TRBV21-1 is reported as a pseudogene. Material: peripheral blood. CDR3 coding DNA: TGTGCCACTGGGAGGGGCACCGGGGAGCTGTTTTTT. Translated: CATGRGTGELFF.